These 19 T cell receptor beta chains share one sample of origin, sequenced in a study of blood T cells in healthy people across ages (dated by TCRdb to between 2014 and 2017). The method behind the library was 5' RACE. The sequencer was an Illumina HiSeq 2500. The second PCR ran for about 7 to 11 cycles and used a J-beta primer mix along with a sample-barcoded 5' primer. The public reads were run again by TCRdb, first through fastp at Q25 and then through MiXCR, and only productive beta chains were kept. Identical CDR3 proteins give one entry, which carries the most common genes and DNA. This sample has 800,000 to 1,300,000 distinct CDR3 sequences in its table, and 25% of those were observed once. Jointly, the top ten make up about 0.8% of the sample. The same sample was also used in a study of T cells of mothers and their children.

The sample was blood. The receptors stem from a girl aged 2 to 9 in good health.

Only a few counts were recorded for this clonotype. V usage is TRBV28 and J usage is TRBJ1-1; D remains unclear. Trimming pared 3 bases from V and 4 bases from J, leaving 12 bases between. The CDR3 sequence is 14 residues long. Germline CDR1 reads MDHEN; CDR2 reads SYDVKM. Written as DNA, the CDR3 is TGTGCCAGCAGTTTGCTTCCGCCATCCACTGAAGCTTTCTTT. This sequence encodes CASSLLPPSTEAFF. The full variable domain, its missing parts supplied by reference TRBV28 and TRBJ1-1, is DVKVTQSSRYLVKRTGEKVFLECVQDMDHENMFWYRQDPGLGLRLIYFSYDVKMKEKGDIPEGYSVSREKKERFSLILESASTNQTSMYLCASSLLPPSTEAFFGQGTRLTVV.

Only a few counts were recorded for this clonotype. The rearrangement joins TRBV25-1 to TRBJ1-2, with TRBD1 as a possible D gene (6 bases). CDR1 MGHDK and CDR2 SYGVNS come from the germline V gene. Trimming pared 8 bases from V and 6 bases from J, leaving 19 bases between. CDR3 length equals 14 residues. The CDR3 bases are TGTGCCAGCGGATCCGGGACGGGGGCAAATGGCTACACCTTC. Its protein is CASGSGTGANGYTF.

This clonotype was counted a few times. As DNA, the CDR3 is TGTGCCAGCAGTACACGCGCAGCGGGGGGGGACTACGAGCAGTACTTC. This encodes CASSTRAAGGDYEQYF. The J gene is TRBJ2-5, the V gene TRBV6-1; TRBD2 matches 10 bases. The J call may not be correct, given that the DNA end is closer to TRBJ2-7. The CDR3 loop spans 16 amino acids. Germline V gene lookup returns CDR1 MNHNS and CDR2 SASEGT.

This clonotype turned up a few times. The V call is TRBV7-9, the J call TRBJ2-1; the match to TRBD2 covers 9 bases. The CDR3 is 16 amino acids. Germline V gene sequence: CDR1 SEHNR, CDR2 FQNEAQ (reference sequence). The V and J ends lost 5 bases and 8 bases, in that order; junction bases with no gene match: 13. The DNA for the CDR3 is TGTGCCAGCAGCAAAGTCAGCGGGAGGCCCCGATATGAGCAGTTCTTC. This gives the protein CASSKVSGRPRYEQFF.

The V call is TRBV20-1, the J call TRBJ2-1, with D hard to call. Germline V gene sequence: CDR1 DFQATT, CDR2 SNEGSKA (reference sequence). This CDR3 has 13 amino acids. Trimming took 7 bases from V and 4 from J, leaving 14 bases between them. Written as DNA, the CDR3 is TGCAGTGGTACTACTAACTCTTACAATGAGCAGTTCTTC. Translating gives CSGTTNSYNEQFF.

V and J are TRBV10-3 and TRBJ2-5, with D unresolved. The DNA end is more similar to TRBJ2-7, so the J call may be wrong. The germline V gene encodes CDR1 ENHRY and CDR2 SYGVKD. The CDR3 has 16 amino acids. For the CDR3, the DNA is TGTGCCACGGTGTCCTACGGCGCCCATTTCTCCTACGAGCAGTACTTC. This translates into CATVSYGAHFSYEQYF.

This chain uses TRBV11-2 with TRBJ2-5, with 10 bases identical to TRBD1. With the DNA end fitting TRBJ2-1 better, the J assignment may be wrong. CDR3 length: 15 amino acids. Looked up from germline, CDR1 is SGHAT and CDR2 is FQNNGV. CDR3 sequence: CASDTGTGASGEQFF. CDR3 sequence (DNA): TGTGCCAGCGACACCGGGACAGGGGCTTCTGGTGAGCAGTTCTTC.

This rearrangement joins TRBV7-9 to TRBJ2-7; 12 bases fit TRBD2. The CDR3 extends over 13 amino acids. Germline V CDR1 and CDR2: SEHNR, FQNEAQ (reference sequence). J was trimmed by 7 bases and V by 4 bases; bases with no gene match: 2. The DNA for the CDR3 is TGTGCCAGCAGCTGCGGACTAGCGGGAGAGCAGTACTTC. Amino acids: CASSCGLAGEQYF. The whole variable domain, filled in from reference TRBV7-9 and TRBJ2-7, reads DTGVSQNPRHKITKRGQNVTFRCDPISEHNRLYWYRQTLGQGPEFLTYFQNEAQLEKSRLLSDRFSAERPKGSFSTLEIQRTEQGDSAMYLCASSCGLAGEQYFGPGTRLTVT.

The chain employs TRBV11-1 and TRBJ2-3; 9 bases align to TRBD2. CDR3 length equals 16 residues. Germline CDR1 SGHAT, CDR2 FQDESV (reference sequence). J gave up 6 bases and V 6 bases, and 13 bases lay outside the gene matches. The CDR3 DNA sequence: TGTGCCAGCAGTTACGTGGCGGGGGGGCCGAGTGATACGCAGTATTTT. Translated, it gives CASSYVAGGPSDTQYF.

V usage is TRBV12-5 and J usage is TRBJ2-5; D is unresolved. The CDR3 totals 13 residues. The germline gives CDR1 LGHNT, CDR2 FRNRAP. Trimming pared 5 bases from V and 2 bases from J, leaving 9 bases between. CDR3 residues: CASGPQNQETQYF. Written as DNA, the CDR3 is TGTGCTAGTGGTCCCCAAAATCAAGAGACCCAGTACTTC.

The gene calls are TRBV7-9 and TRBJ2-7, with a possible D match to TRBD1 (7 bases). CDR1 is SEHNR, CDR2 FQNEAQ, per germline (reference sequence). The CDR3 consists of 14 residues. Trimming removed 6 bases from V and 2 bases from J, with 14 bases in between. The CDR3 DNA sequence: TGTGCCAGCAGATCCGCGGGACAGCCCTACGAGCAGTACTTC. The encoded protein is CASRSAGQPYEQYF.

The chain links TRBV6-6 to TRBJ2-7; 10 nucleotides agree with TRBD2. CDR3 length: 15 residues. Germline-derived CDR1 and CDR2 are MNHNY and SVGAGI (reference sequence). V was pared by 5 bases and J by 0 bases, with 4 bases of the junction left unmatched. The DNA for the CDR3 is TGTGCCAGCAGTGGGACTAGCGCGAGCTCCTACGAGCAGTACTTC. Translated, it gives CASSGTSASSYEQYF.

This clonotype has a handful of counts. V is TRBV20-1 and J is TRBJ2-3, with TRBD2 as a possible D gene (5 bases). Germline loops: CDR1 DFQATT, CDR2 SNEGSKA (reference sequence). V lost 4 bases to trimming and J lost 5 bases, with 19 bases between them. The CDR3 covers 15 residues. This CDR3 is CSATRTESGVDTQYF. CDR3 DNA sequence: TGCAGTGCTACCAGGACGGAGTCCGGGGTAGATACGCAGTATTTT.

The chain recombines TRBV28 with TRBJ2-3; unclear D gene. Germline lookup yields CDR1 MDHEN and CDR2 SYDVKM. The ends were cut back, 3 bases at V and 3 bases at J, with 7 bases in the middle. The CDR3 is made up of 13 amino acids. The CDR3 region has the DNA TGTGCCAGCAGTTTCGCCCCTACAGATACGCAGTATTTT. Translated: CASSFAPTDTQYF.

V usage is TRBV6-1 and J usage is TRBJ2-6, with D perhaps matching TRBD1 (6 bases). Looked up from germline, CDR1 is MNHNS and CDR2 is SASEGT. Trimming removed 5 bases at V and 1 base at J, with 9 bases between. The CDR3 contains 15 residues. CDR3 nucleotides: TGTGCCAGCAGTCGGGACAAATCTGGGGCCAACGTCCTGACTTTC. It specifies CASSRDKSGANVLTF.

The chain uses TRBV6-2 or TRBV6-3 and TRBJ2-7, with TRBD2 matching over 11 bases. The germline gives CDR1 MNHEY, CDR2 SVGEGT. V lost 4 bases, J lost 4 bases, and 9 bases stayed unmatched. The CDR3 has 16 residues. DNA for the CDR3: TGTGCCAGCAGTTTAATTGGACTAGCGGGCCCTTACGAGCAGTACTTC. Translation: CASSLIGLAGPYEQYF.

The chain recombines TRBV20-1 with TRBJ2-1; TRBD2 matches at 9 bases. The CDR3 spans 14 residues. V shed 5 bases and J 7 bases; nucleotides not matched to a gene: 9. Germline CDR1 reads DFQATT; CDR2 reads SNEGSKA (reference sequence). The CDR3 spells CSAFTSGRINEQFF. The CDR3 DNA sequence: TGCAGTGCTTTTACAAGCGGGAGGATTAATGAGCAGTTCTTC.

J is TRBJ1-5 and V is TRBV2, with D possibly matching TRBD1 (5 bases). The CDR3 consists of 17 residues. CDR1 and CDR2 (germline): SNHLY, FYNNEI. V gave up 4 bases and J gave up 5 bases, with 21 bases separating them. DNA of the CDR3: TGTGCCAGCAGTGGAGCAGGGACCCGGGATACCTATCAGCCCCAGCATTTT. It translates to CASSGAGTRDTYQPQHF.

The chain employs TRBV12-5 and TRBJ2-1; D ambiguous. The J call may be in error: the DNA end matches TRBJ2-5 better. Germline V lookup: CDR1 LGHNT, CDR2 FRNRAP. The CDR3 sequence is 10 residues long. CDR3 in DNA: TGTGCTATGCATTCGGAGACCCAGTACTTC. Its protein product is CAMHSETQYF.